One sample yielded the 8 T cell receptor beta chains listed below, sequenced in a study of T cells in Graves' hyperthyroidism and ophthalmopathy. Amplified TCR beta CDR3 regions derived from RNA transcripts. TCR CDR3 underwent first-round RT-PCR with the HTBI primer set. Using its own MiXCR run on the multiplex PCR reads, TCRdb lists one record per CDR3 protein. Among 250,000 to 400,000 distinct CDR3 sequences listed, about an eighth were seen once. Material: blood. These receptors were taken from a woman between 35 and 50 years old with Graves' ophthalmopathy.

J is TRBJ2-3 and V is TRBV15, with TRBD2 as a possible D gene (5 bases). The CDR3 runs to 12 residues. From germline, CDR1 is LNHNV and CDR2 YYDKDF (reference sequence). Trimming left V 5 bases short and J 6 bases short, with 9 bases between. CDR3 loop: CATSPSGDTQYF. CDR3 sequence (DNA): TGTGCCACCAGCCCATCGGGGGATACGCAGTATTTT.

This clonotype was seen more than once but under ten times. The gene calls are TRBV14 and TRBJ1-1, with TRBD1 identical over 7 bases. Losses at the gene ends were 1 base for V and 6 bases for J; bases not matched to a gene: 5. Germline CDR1 and CDR2: SGHDN and FVKESK. This CDR3 has 14 amino acids. CDR3 sequence reads: CASSQVQGMSEAFF. Written as DNA, the CDR3 is TGTGCCAGCAGCCAAGTACAGGGGATGTCTGAAGCTTTCTTT.

The sample holds many counts of this clonotype. The chain links TRBV24-1 to TRBJ1-2, with no clear D. Germline V gives CDR1 KGHDR, CDR2 SFDVKD. V shed 3 bases and J shed 6 bases, with 19 bases lying between them. This CDR3 is built from 16 residues. CDR3 residues: CATSDTSRMAFDGYTF. As DNA, the CDR3 is TGTGCCACCAGTGATACTTCCCGGATGGCCTTCGATGGCTACACCTTC.

This clonotype was found many times. V is TRBV24-1 and J is TRBJ1-2, with 11 bases lining up with TRBD1. After removal of 4 bases from V and 7 bases from J, the junction contained 10 bases not matched to a gene. Germline assignment: CDR1 KGHDR and CDR2 SFDVKD. The CDR3 is made up of 16 amino acids. CDR3 protein: CATSESGTGGFGGYTF. As DNA, the CDR3 is TGTGCCACCAGTGAGTCCGGGACAGGGGGTTTTGGTGGCTACACCTTC.

The rearrangement joins TRBV12-3 or TRBV12-4 to TRBJ2-7; D ambiguous. The length of the CDR3 is 12 residues. The V gene lost 4 bases and the J gene lost 2 bases, with 6 bases spanning the gap. This CDR3 reads CASSSNPYEQYF. Written as DNA, the CDR3 is TGTGCCAGCAGTTCCAATCCCTACGAGCAGTACTTC.

This clonotype was seen a few times. V and J are TRBV20-1 and TRBJ2-1; 7 bases are a match to TRBD2. The CDR3 length is 15 residues. Losses at the gene ends were 5 bases for V and 5 bases for J; bases not matched to a gene: 12. The V gene's germline CDR1 is DFQATT and CDR2 SNEGSKA (reference sequence). The CDR3 DNA reads TGCAGTGCTGACGGACCACTAGCGTCCAACAATGAGCAGTTCTTC. This translates into CSADGPLASNNEQFF.

A word on this clonotype: Being one base from a much bigger clone, this may be a read error. This chain links TRBV15 with TRBJ2-5; 10 positions match TRBD1. The CDR3 is made up of 14 amino acids. Germline V gene sequence: CDR1 LNHNV, CDR2 YYDKDF (reference sequence). The CDR3 is CATSVTGGVETQCF. CDR3 DNA sequence: TGTGCCACCAGCGTGACAGGGGGCGTCGAGACCCAGTGCTTC.

The V call is TRBV6-1, the J call TRBJ2-2, with D possibly called TRBD1 or TRBD2 (6 bases each). V was trimmed by 7 bases and J by 4 bases, leaving 19 bases between them. The CDR3 covers 16 residues. Germline V gene data show CDR1 as MNHNS and CDR2 as SASEGT. CDR3 nucleotide sequence: TGTGCCAGCATCCCGGGACACCGGGGAGGCACCGGGGAGCTGTTTTTT. Translation: CASIPGHRGGTGELFF.